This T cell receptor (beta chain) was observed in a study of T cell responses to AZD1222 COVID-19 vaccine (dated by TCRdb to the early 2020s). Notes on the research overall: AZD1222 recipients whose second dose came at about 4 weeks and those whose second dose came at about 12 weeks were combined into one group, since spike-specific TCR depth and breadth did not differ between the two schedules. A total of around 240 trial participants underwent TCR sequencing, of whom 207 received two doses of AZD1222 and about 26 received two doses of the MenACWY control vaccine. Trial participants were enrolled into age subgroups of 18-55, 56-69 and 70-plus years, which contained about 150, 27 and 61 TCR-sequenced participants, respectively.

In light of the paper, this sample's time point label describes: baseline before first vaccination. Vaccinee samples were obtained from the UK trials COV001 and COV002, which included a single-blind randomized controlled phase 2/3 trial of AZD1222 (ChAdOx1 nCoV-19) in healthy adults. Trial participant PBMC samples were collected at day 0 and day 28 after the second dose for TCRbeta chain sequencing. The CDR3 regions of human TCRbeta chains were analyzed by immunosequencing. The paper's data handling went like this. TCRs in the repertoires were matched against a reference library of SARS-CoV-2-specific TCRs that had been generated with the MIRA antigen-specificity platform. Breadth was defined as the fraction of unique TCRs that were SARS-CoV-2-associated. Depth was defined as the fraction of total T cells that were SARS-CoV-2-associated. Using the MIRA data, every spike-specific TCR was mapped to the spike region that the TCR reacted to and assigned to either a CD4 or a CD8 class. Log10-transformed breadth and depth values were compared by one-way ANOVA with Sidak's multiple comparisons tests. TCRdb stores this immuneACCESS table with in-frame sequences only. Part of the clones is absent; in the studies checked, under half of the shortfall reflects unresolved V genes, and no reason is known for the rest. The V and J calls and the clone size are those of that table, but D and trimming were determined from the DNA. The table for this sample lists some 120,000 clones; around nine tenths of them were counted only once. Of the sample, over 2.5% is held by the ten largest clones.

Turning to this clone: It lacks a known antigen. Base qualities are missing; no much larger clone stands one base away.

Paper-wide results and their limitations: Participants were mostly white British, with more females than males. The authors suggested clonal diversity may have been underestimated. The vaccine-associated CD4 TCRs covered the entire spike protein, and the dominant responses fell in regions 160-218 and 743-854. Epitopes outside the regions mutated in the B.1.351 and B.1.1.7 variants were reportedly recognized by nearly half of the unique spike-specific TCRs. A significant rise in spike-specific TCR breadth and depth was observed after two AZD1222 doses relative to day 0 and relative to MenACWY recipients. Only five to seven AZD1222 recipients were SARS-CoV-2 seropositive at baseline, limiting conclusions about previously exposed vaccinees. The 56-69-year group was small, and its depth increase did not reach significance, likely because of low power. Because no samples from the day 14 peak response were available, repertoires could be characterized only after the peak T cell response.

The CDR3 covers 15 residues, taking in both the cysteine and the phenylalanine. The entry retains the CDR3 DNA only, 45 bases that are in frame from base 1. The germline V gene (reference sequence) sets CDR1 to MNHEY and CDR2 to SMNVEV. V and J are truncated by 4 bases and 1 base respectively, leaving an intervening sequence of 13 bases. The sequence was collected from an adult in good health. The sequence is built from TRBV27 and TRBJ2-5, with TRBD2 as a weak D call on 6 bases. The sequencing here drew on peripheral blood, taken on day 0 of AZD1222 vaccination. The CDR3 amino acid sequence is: CASSSPGRPQETQYF. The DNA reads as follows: TGTGCCAGCAGTTCCCCGGGGAGGCCCCAAGAGACCCAGTACTTC.